The 27 T cell receptor beta chains presented below share a single source sample, sequenced in a study of blood T cell repertoires in COVID-19. The data were produced by immunoSEQ multiplex PCR, yet TCRdb's version contains in-frame clones alone and is incomplete. Among over 100,000 clones listed, roughly 86% were seen once. Input material: peripheral blood. All receptors derive from a woman between 70 and 85 years old with COVID-19, enrolled during active disease.

This sequence joins TRBV6-5 and TRBJ2-7, with 9 bases aligning to TRBD1. The V gene's germline CDR1 is MNHEY and CDR2 SVGAGI. Losses at the gene ends were 10 bases for V and 9 bases for J; bases not matched to a gene: 13. The CDR3 has 13 amino acids. CDR3 in amino acids: CATHPGQGPSQYF. CDR3 coding DNA: TGTGCCACCCATCCGGGACAGGGCCCTTCGCAGTACTTC.

The chain joins TRBV5-1 to TRBJ2-1; 13 bases agree with TRBD2. This CDR3 comprises 14 residues. With V trimmed by 9 bases and J by 8 bases, 8 bases remained unmatched. Germline assignment: CDR1 SGHRS and CDR2 YFSETQ. DNA of the CDR3: TGCGCCACCCGACTAGCGGGGGGTATCGATGAGCAGTTCTTC. Protein product: CATRLAGGIDEQFF.

The chain carries TRBV5-1 and TRBJ1-2; D is possibly TRBD1 (6 bases). The CDR3 has 15 amino acids. Trimming removed 0 bases at V and 3 bases at J, with 12 bases between. CDR1 and CDR2 from the germline V gene are SGHRS and YFSETQ. The DNA for the CDR3 is TGCGCCAGCAGCTTGGGGCAGGGGAACCACTATGGCTACACCTTC. Its protein product is CASSLGQGNHYGYTF.

This clone was picked up a small number of times. The chain joins TRBV6-5 to TRBJ1-5; a possible D gene is TRBD1 (5 bases). This CDR3 is 16 amino acids long. From germline, CDR1 is MNHEY and CDR2 SVGAGI. Trimming shortened V by 0 bases and J by 2 bases, and 11 bases separated the two germline ends. CDR3 nucleotide sequence: TGTGCCAGCAGTTACTCGCGTGCGACAGGCAATCAGCCCCAGCATTTT. This encodes CASSYSRATGNQPQHF.

This chain joins TRBV6-6 and TRBJ1-5; 7 bases are a match to TRBD1. Trimming took 7 bases from V and 0 from J; bases not matched to a gene: 6. CDR1 and CDR2 from the germline V gene are MNHNY and SVGAGI (reference sequence). The CDR3 loop spans 15 amino acids. The CDR3 loop is CASTGGRGSNQPQHF. In nucleotides, the CDR3 is TGTGCCAGCACAGGGGGGCGGGGTAGCAATCAGCCCCAGCATTTT.

This clone was picked up a small number of times. Sequence at one end of the junction differs from germline and may be a read error. V gene TRBV7-7 combines with J gene TRBJ1-4, with 7 nucleotides matching TRBD1. Germline V lookup: CDR1 SSHAT, CDR2 FNYEAQ (reference sequence). The length of the CDR3 is 18 residues. In DNA, the CDR3 is TGTGCTAGCAGCTTACCCCGGGACAGAGTGGGACGGACCGAAAAACTGTTTTTT. This translates into CASSLPRDRVGRTEKLFF.

This clone has a count of ten or more. This rearrangement joins TRBV2 to TRBJ2-3, with no clear D. CDR1 and CDR2 (germline): SNHLY, FYNNEI. The V gene lost 4 bases and the J gene lost 4 bases, with 3 bases spanning the gap. This CDR3 spans 11 amino acids. Here the CDR3 reads CASSAADTQYF. In nucleotides, the CDR3 is TGTGCCAGCAGTGCGGCAGATACGCAGTATTTT.

This chain connects TRBV2 to TRBJ2-1; 12 bases agree with TRBD1. Trimming took 4 bases from V and 16 from J; bases not matched to a gene: 11. Looked up from germline, CDR1 is SNHLY and CDR2 is FYNNEI. This CDR3 is built from 14 residues. The CDR3 DNA sequence: TGTGCCAGCAGTGTCTCTTTTGGGACAGGGGGCTTATTCTTC. This codes for CASSVSFGTGGLFF. The full variable domain, its missing parts supplied by reference TRBV2 and TRBJ2-1, is EPEVTQTPSHQVTQMGQEVILRCVPISNHLYFYWYRQILGQKVEFLVSFYNNEISEKSEIFDDQFSVERPDGSNFTLKIRSTKLEDSAMYFCASSVSFGTGGLFFGPGTRLTVL.

The chain recombines TRBV6-5 with TRBJ1-5; weak D call: TRBD1 (5 bases). The CDR3 spans 15 residues. V was shortened by 7 bases and J by 7 bases, with 20 bases between the two germline ends. Looked up from germline, CDR1 is MNHEY and CDR2 is SVGAGI. CDR3 bases: TGTGCCAGCATGTTGGGCCAGGGAGGCGGGCAGCCCCAGCATTTT. Protein sequence: CASMLGQGGGQPQHF.

This chain uses TRBV5-6 with TRBJ1-2; 7 nucleotides line up with TRBD1. Germline CDR1 and CDR2: SGHDT and YYEEEE. V trimming: 4 bases; J trimming: 2 bases; junction bases outside the gene matches: 8. The CDR3 runs to 15 residues. The CDR3 DNA sequence: TGTGCCAGCAGCCCTTGGGCAGGGGGAAACTATGGCTACACCTTC. It translates to CASSPWAGGNYGYTF. Together with reference TRBV5-6 and TRBJ1-2, the CDR3 gives the full variable domain: DAGVTQSPTHLIKTRGQQVTLRCSPKSGHDTVSWYQQALGQGPQFIFQYYEEEERQRGNFPDRFSGHQFPNYSSELNVNALLLGDSALYLCASSPWAGGNYGYTFGSGTRLTVV.

The chain joins TRBV6-2 or TRBV6-3 to TRBJ2-1; a weak D match, TRBD2 (6 bases). The CDR3 spans 16 residues. Germline V gene data show CDR1 as MNHEY and CDR2 as SVGEGT. The V gene lost 2 bases and the J gene lost 7 bases, with 18 bases spanning the gap. DNA for the CDR3: TGTGCCAGCAGTTACCCAGCGGCGGAGGGCACGAATGAGCAGTTCTTC. This sequence encodes CASSYPAAEGTNEQFF.

The chain carries TRBV28 and TRBJ1-2, with 9 bases identical to TRBD1. This CDR3 has 16 amino acids. The V segment lost 4 bases and the J segment 7 bases; nucleotides outside the gene matches: 13. Germline V gene sequence: CDR1 MDHEN, CDR2 SYDVKM. CDR3 nucleotide sequence: TGTGCCAGCAGTTCCACAGGGGGCGCATGGTTAAGTGGCTACACCTTC. It codes for CASSSTGGAWLSGYTF.

In this sample, this clone turned up a few times. The rearrangement links TRBV15 to TRBJ2-1; a weak D match, TRBD1 (5 bases). Germline loops: CDR1 LNHNV, CDR2 YYDKDF (reference sequence). V lost 1 base to trimming and J lost 13 bases, with 26 bases between them. The CDR3 is made up of 17 amino acids. CDR3 sequence reads: CATSRAQVGFFLGVQFF. For the CDR3, the DNA is TGTGCCACCAGCAGAGCCCAAGTTGGTTTTTTTTTAGGGGTCCAGTTCTTC.

The V call is TRBV19, the J call TRBJ1-5; 7 bases line up with TRBD1. This CDR3 region has 17 residues. Looked up from germline, CDR1 is LNHDA and CDR2 is SQIVND (reference sequence). The junction had 17 bases not matched to a gene; V was cut back by 6 bases and J by 6 bases. CDR3 sequence reads: CASRTTGLYFVGQPQHF. In nucleotides, the CDR3 is TGTGCCAGTAGAACGACAGGGTTGTATTTTGTAGGTCAGCCCCAGCATTTT.

The V gene is TRBV6-1, the J gene TRBJ1-3, with 12 nucleotides matching TRBD1. This CDR3 spans 21 amino acids. The germline CDR1 and CDR2 sequences are MNHNS and SASEGT. V was clipped by 2 bases and J by 0 bases; unmatched bases: 14. CDR3 amino acids: CASSEFPWRGQGASSGNTIYF. CDR3 bases: TGTGCCAGCAGTGAATTCCCCTGGAGGGGACAGGGGGCGAGCTCTGGAAACACCATATATTTT.

V and J are TRBV9 and TRBJ2-1, with D possibly being TRBD2 (7 bases). Germline V CDR1 and CDR2: SGDLS, YYNGEE. V lost 3 bases and J 7 bases, leaving 17 bases between the germline ends. The CDR3 is 15 residues long. The CDR3 DNA sequence: TGTGCCAGCAGCGGGGGCCGGGGGGCGAAGAATGAGCAGTTCTTC. Translation: CASSGGRGAKNEQFF.

This clone was observed a handful of times. This rearrangement joins TRBV21-1 to TRBJ2-7; the D call TRBD2 from the table was never checked on the DNA. TRBV21-1 is termed a pseudogene. This CDR3 is built from 11 residues. The CDR3 protein is CASRGGCEQYF. CDR3 in DNA: TGTGCCAGCAGGGGGGGGTGCGAGCAGTACTTC.

The chain links TRBV10-2 to TRBJ1-2; 10 bases agree with TRBD1. The CDR3 extends over 16 amino acids. The V and J ends lost 4 bases and 1 base, in that order; junction bases with no gene match: 6. The germline CDR1 and CDR2 sequences are WSHSY and SAAADI. The CDR3 DNA follows: TGCGCCAGCAGTGGGACAGGGGGAAGTTTTAACTATGGCTACACCTTC. It yields the protein CASSGTGGSFNYGYTF.

This clone showed up just a few times. CDR3 loop: CASSQYRDRVGNSPLHF. Here the CDR3 DNA reads TGTGCCAGCAGCCAATACCGGGACAGGGTGGGTAATTCACCCCTCCACTTT. This chain links TRBV14 with TRBJ1-6, with 9 bases aligning to TRBD1. In germline, CDR1 is SGHDN, CDR2 FVKESK. This CDR3 is 17 amino acids long. The trim removed 2 bases at V and 6 bases at J, leaving 8 bases unmatched.

The chain has TRBV18 and TRBJ2-2; TRBD1 matches 8 bases. Germline trimming cut 6 bases from V and 1 base from J; bases unmatched to any gene: 4. Per the germline V gene, CDR1 is KGHSH and CDR2 is LQKENI. This CDR3 has 15 residues. The CDR3 spells CASSYGTGNTGELFF. DNA for the CDR3: TGTGCCAGCTCGTATGGGACAGGGAACACCGGGGAGCTGTTTTTT.

This chain links TRBV7-9 with TRBJ1-1; TRBD1 aligns across 10 bases. The germline gives CDR1 SEHNR, CDR2 FQNEAQ (reference sequence). The length of the CDR3 is 16 residues. V lost 6 bases, J lost 0 bases, and 7 bases stayed unmatched. DNA of the CDR3: TGTGCCAGCAGAACGAGGGGGACAGGGGTGAACACTGAAGCTTTCTTT. Translated: CASRTRGTGVNTEAFF.

The gene calls are TRBV25-1 and TRBJ1-4, with unresolved D. The CDR3 consists of 14 residues. From germline, CDR1 is MGHDK and CDR2 SYGVNS. Trimming took off 4 bases at V and 7 bases at J, with 13 bases between the two ends. The CDR3 loop reads CASSGGGSGEKLFF. The CDR3, as DNA: TGTGCCAGCAGTGGAGGTGGGTCCGGTGAAAAACTGTTTTTT. Combining the CDR3 with reference TRBV25-1 and TRBJ1-4 gives the whole variable domain EADIYQTPRYLVIGTGKKITLECSQTMGHDKMYWYQQDPGMELHLIHYSYGVNSTEKGDLSSESTVSRIRTEHFPLTLESARPSHTSQYLCASSGGGSGEKLFFGSGTQLSVL.

This clone appeared a single time. The rearrangement uses TRBV4-1 and TRBJ2-7, with 7 bases matching TRBD1. The CDR3 contains 15 residues. The V and J ends lost 0 bases and 4 bases, in that order; junction bases with no gene match: 6. CDR1 is MGHRA, CDR2 YSYEKL, per germline. In nucleotides, the CDR3 is TGCGCCAGCAGCCAAGATACAGGGGAAGCATACGAGCAGTACTTC. It codes for CASSQDTGEAYEQYF.

The chain recombines TRBV3-1 (or the pseudogene TRBV3-2) with TRBJ1-4; D gene ambiguous. This CDR3 has 16 residues. Germline lookup yields CDR1 LGHDT and CDR2 YNNKEL (reference sequence). V lost 1 base, J lost 0 bases, and 9 bases lay in between. CDR3 in DNA: TGTGCCAGCAGCCAAGTATGGCAGTCAACTAATGAAAAACTGTTTTTT. Protein: CASSQVWQSTNEKLFF.

The chain is built from TRBV5-5 and TRBJ1-2, with TRBD1 matching 7 bases. Germline CDR1 SGHKS, CDR2 YYEKEE (reference sequence). Germline trimming cut 1 base from V and 5 bases from J; bases unmatched to any gene: 8. CDR3 size: 15 residues. CDR3 sequence: CASSLTGVGEYGYTF. CDR3 DNA: TGTGCCAGCAGCTTGACAGGGGTTGGGGAGTATGGCTACACCTTC.

The chain combines TRBV5-6 with TRBJ2-7; TRBD1 aligns across 9 bases. J gave up 5 bases and V 4 bases, and 7 bases lay outside the gene matches. The CDR3 is 14 residues long. Per the germline V gene, CDR1 is SGHDT and CDR2 is YYEEEE. CDR3 loop: CASSGTGRTDEQYF. CDR3 bases: TGTGCCAGCAGCGGGACAGGGCGTACGGACGAGCAGTACTTC.

This clone was observed a handful of times. This chain joins TRBV6-5 and TRBJ1-1; 7 positions agree with TRBD1. The CDR3 is made up of 13 amino acids. From germline, CDR1 is MNHEY and CDR2 SVGAGI. The CDR3, as DNA: TGTGGGACAGGTAATTCTATGAACACTGAAGCTTTCTTT. Translation gives CGTGNSMNTEAFF.